This TCR beta chain was obtained from a study of blood T cell repertoires in COVID-19. Generated by immunoSEQ multiplex PCR, the TCRdb table keeps only in-frame clones and is missing some. The sample carries under 250,000 clones, about 90% recorded once. Germline V CDR1 and CDR2: MNHEY, SVGAGI. CDR3 size: 15 residues. The V gene lost 1 base and the J gene lost 5 bases, with 11 bases spanning the gap. The receptor's source is a man between 60 and 75 years old with COVID-19, enrolled during active disease. The chain carries TRBV6-5 and TRBJ1-4, with a weak D call TRBD1 (6 bases). The sequenced sample was peripheral blood. The CDR3 nucleotides read TGTGCCAGCAGTTACTGCGACAGGACCAATGAAAAACTGTTTTTT. This translates into CASSYCDRTNEKLFF.